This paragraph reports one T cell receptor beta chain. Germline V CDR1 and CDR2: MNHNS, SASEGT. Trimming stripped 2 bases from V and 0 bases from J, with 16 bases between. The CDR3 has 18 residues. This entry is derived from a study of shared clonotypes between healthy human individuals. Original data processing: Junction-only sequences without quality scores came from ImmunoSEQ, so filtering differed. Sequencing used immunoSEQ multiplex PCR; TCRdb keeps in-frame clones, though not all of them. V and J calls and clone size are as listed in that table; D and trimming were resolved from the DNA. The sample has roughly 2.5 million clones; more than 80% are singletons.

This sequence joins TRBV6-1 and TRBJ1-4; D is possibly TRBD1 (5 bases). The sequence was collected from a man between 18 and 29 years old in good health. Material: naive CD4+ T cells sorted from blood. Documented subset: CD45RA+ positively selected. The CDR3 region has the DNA TGTGCCAGCAGTGAAAGGGGCAGCCTCTTTGCAACTAATGAAAAACTGTTTTTT. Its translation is CASSERGSLFATNEKLFF.